One and the same sample provided the 8 T cell receptor beta chains below, sequenced in a study of T cell clones after liver transplantation. The repertoire was sequenced with immunoSEQ multiplex PCR; TCRdb's copy has only in-frame clones and lacks some. The data show fewer than 45,000 clones, just over 85% seen once. Source: CD4+ T cells from blood, taken 24 months after liver transplant. The receptors here all came from a human patient who received a liver transplant. Some T cells may be supplied by the graft donor.

This chain uses TRBV2 with TRBJ1-1; TRBD1 matches 12 bases. Germline V gene data show CDR1 as SNHLY and CDR2 as FYNNEI. V dropped 11 bases and J dropped 3; count of bases not matched to a gene: 10. CDR3 size: 15 residues. The CDR3 protein is CASWGQGASHTEAFF. The CDR3 DNA is TGTGCCTCCTGGGGACAGGGGGCATCACACACTGAAGCTTTCTTT. Using reference TRBV2 and TRBJ1-1 for the parts outside the CDR3, the full variable domain is EPEVTQTPSHQVTQMGQEVILRCVPISNHLYFYWYRQILGQKVEFLVSFYNNEISEKSEIFDDQFSVERPDGSNFTLKIRSTKLEDSAMYFCASWGQGASHTEAFFGQGTRLTVV.

This clone has just one count. This chain connects TRBV9 to TRBJ2-1, with 12 positions matching TRBD2. The V gene's germline CDR1 is SGDLS and CDR2 YYNGEE. The V and J ends lost 0 bases and 9 bases, in that order; junction bases with no gene match: 10. The CDR3 totals 17 residues. In DNA, the CDR3 is TGTGCCAGCAGCGTAGTGGCTAGCGGGAGGGCCGTTGCTGAGCAGTTCTTC. Its protein is CASSVVASGRAVAEQFF.

The rearrangement uses TRBV28 and TRBJ1-5; D gene uncertain. The V end was cut by 2 bases, the J end by 2 bases, with 10 bases between. CDR3 length: 15 residues. Germline-derived CDR1 and CDR2 are MDHEN and SYDVKM. CDR3 in amino acids: CASSLGAAGNQPQHF. CDR3 sequence (DNA): TGTGCCAGCAGTTTAGGAGCAGCCGGCAATCAGCCCCAGCATTTT.

This sequence joins TRBV5-4 and TRBJ2-3; D possibly corresponds to TRBD2 (6 bases). Trimming left V 2 bases short and J 6 bases short, with 19 bases between. Germline V CDR1 and CDR2: SGHNT, YYREEE (reference sequence). CDR3 length: 16 residues. CDR3 protein: CASSLGLPTRGDTQYF. As DNA, the CDR3 is TGTGCCAGCAGCTTAGGACTACCCACCCGGGGCGATACGCAGTATTTT.

The chain couples TRBV2 to TRBJ1-5; D unclear. V lost 4 bases to trimming and J lost 3 bases, with 10 bases between them. The CDR3 has 14 residues. The germline CDR1 and CDR2 sequences are SNHLY and FYNNEI. CDR3 DNA: TGTGCCAGCAGTGTGGACGGATTCAATCAGCCCCAGCATTTT. This translates into CASSVDGFNQPQHF.

CDR3 DNA: TGTGCCAGCAGCGCTAGCGGGAGCTCCTACAATGAGCAGTTCTTC. Protein: CASSASGSSYNEQFF. The rearrangement links TRBV9 to TRBJ2-1, with 10 bases identical to TRBD2. This CDR3 has 15 amino acids. Germline trimming cut 3 bases from V and 0 bases from J; bases unmatched to any gene: 0. The V gene's germline CDR1 is SGDLS and CDR2 YYNGEE.

V is TRBV10-1 and J is TRBJ2-1; D possibly corresponds to TRBD1 (6 bases). In germline, CDR1 is WNHNN, CDR2 SYGVQD (reference sequence). Between the trimmed V and J ends, which lost 0 bases and 7 bases, there was a span of 19 bases. This CDR3 is 17 amino acids long. CDR3 residues: CASSESIGGTLGNEQFF. Written as DNA, the CDR3 is TGCGCCAGCAGTGAGTCGATAGGGGGTACGCTAGGGAATGAGCAGTTCTTC.

This chain's CDR3 is CASSRASYEQFF. CDR3 sequence (DNA): TGTGCCAGTAGTCGGGCTAGCTATGAGCAGTTCTTC. J is TRBJ2-1 and V is TRBV19; the D gene is possibly TRBD2 (5 bases). V was shortened by 5 bases and J by 8 bases, with 10 bases between the two germline ends. The V gene's germline CDR1 is LNHDA and CDR2 SQIVND (reference sequence). The length of the CDR3 is 12 residues.